The 5 T cell receptor beta chains below come from one sample, sequenced in a study of beta chain features in type 1 diabetes. The entirety of the isolated RNA underwent reverse transcription, so expressed TCRB transcripts were sequenced. Clones were read by immunoSEQ multiplex PCR, and TCRdb kept only the in-frame ones, dropping some. Among more than 150,000 clones listed, 11% were seen once. Sequencing was carried out using central memory CD4+ T cells from blood. The receptors come from a man younger than 35 in good health.

The V call is TRBV29-1, the J call TRBJ1-3; 8 bases line up with TRBD1. The CDR3 is 14 residues long. J gave up 3 bases and V 7 bases, and 8 bases lay outside the gene matches. The germline V gene encodes CDR1 SQVTM and CDR2 ANQGSEA. CDR3 protein: CSAGGQDLGNTIYF. CDR3 DNA: TGCAGCGCCGGGGGACAGGACCTTGGAAACACCATATATTTT.

The chain has TRBV18 and TRBJ2-7; no firm D call. The CDR3 is 13 amino acids. Trimming took off 3 bases at V and 7 bases at J, with 13 bases between the two ends. Germline V gives CDR1 KGHSH, CDR2 LQKENI. The CDR3 nucleotides read TGTGCCAGCTCACCGGGGATTACGGAGGAGCAGTACTTC. It encodes CASSPGITEEQYF.

This clone came up a few times. This sequence joins TRBV7-3 and TRBJ2-7; 7 bases are shared with TRBD1. Trimming removed 9 bases from V and 4 bases from J; junction bases left unmatched: 9. The germline V gene encodes CDR1 SGHTA and CDR2 FQGTGA. The CDR3 has 13 amino acids. The CDR3 DNA sequence: TGTGCCAGATCGGGCGAGACAGGGTACGAGCAGTACTTC. As protein: CARSGETGYEQYF.

This clone was found a few times. The chain joins TRBV7-8 to TRBJ2-7, with 8 bases identical to TRBD1. The ends lost 1 base at V and 2 bases at J; junction bases unmatched: 4. The CDR3 loop spans 15 amino acids. Germline lookup yields CDR1 SGHVS and CDR2 FQNEAQ. Written as DNA, the CDR3 is TGTGCCAGCAGCTTAGTGGACAGGGTTCCCTACGAGCAGTACTTC. The encoded protein is CASSLVDRVPYEQYF.

This clone turned up a few times. The chain recombines TRBV7-2 with TRBJ2-3, with TRBD1 identical over 8 bases. The CDR3 totals 15 residues. Germline assignment: CDR1 SGHTA and CDR2 FQGNSA. Trimming removed 5 bases from V and 5 bases from J; junction bases left unmatched: 9. The CDR3 loop is CASSGRGQVKDTQYF. As DNA, the CDR3 is TGTGCCAGCAGCGGCAGGGGGCAAGTTAAAGATACGCAGTATTTT.